Here is one T cell receptor (beta chain) with its context. Its antigen is unknown. Though nominally healthy at sampling, donors likely had unrecorded immune exposures. J lost 3 bases, V lost 10 bases, and 8 bases had no gene match. This CDR3 spans 14 amino acids. The germline gives CDR1 ENHRY, CDR2 SYGVKD. This sample was included in a study of cytomegalovirus exposure and HLA in healthy donors. Study-wide results and caveats: Common viral pathogens were later found to be apparently linked to several of the most significant clusters.

The primer mix had 60 Vbeta and 13 Jbeta primers. The repertoire was sequenced with immunoSEQ multiplex PCR; TCRdb's copy has only in-frame clones and lacks some. The table includes about 90,000 clones, roughly 66% detected once. The chain links TRBV10-3 to TRBJ2-7; 11 positions agree with TRBD1. Sequencing was done on a sample of PBMCs. The clonotype was recovered from a man younger than 45 in good health and CMV-seronegative. CDR3 in DNA: TGTGCCACCGGACAGGGGGCGAAACTCTACGAGCAGTACTTC. It specifies CATGQGAKLYEQYF.